Listed here are 11 T cell receptor beta chains from one sample, sequenced in a study of Graves' ophthalmopathy and Graves' hyperthyroidism (dated by TCRdb to 2017 to 2018). Sequencing relied on an Illumina HiSeq 2000. TCR beta CDR3 regions were amplified from RNA transcripts for repertoire sequencing. HTBI primers and the Qiagen OneStep RT-PCR kit were used in a first-round RT-PCR, which was followed by a second-round multiplex PCR, size selection and purification. The public reads were quality trimmed at Q25 with fastp and then assembled into clones with MiXCR by TCRdb, keeping productive beta chains. One record per CDR3 amino acid sequence lists the most common genes and DNA. This sample gives a few hundred thousand distinct CDR3 sequences in total; approximately 17% of them show up just once. Clones ranked in the top ten supply 2.4% of the sample. Sample: peripheral blood. These receptors were collected from an adult woman with stable Graves' hyperthyroidism.

This clonotype was detected only once. This chain connects TRBV28 to TRBJ2-5, with D possibly being TRBD2 (5 bases). V gave up 6 bases and J gave up 3 bases, with 11 bases separating them. The CDR3 loop spans 13 amino acids. CDR1 and CDR2 from the germline V gene are MDHEN and SYDVKM. CDR3 amino acids: CASRTPAEETQYF. The DNA of the CDR3 is TGTGCCAGCAGGACCCCAGCGGAAGAGACCCAGTACTTC.

This clonotype was seen ten or more times. The V call is TRBV6-1, the J call TRBJ1-1; D may be TRBD1 (5 bases). The V gene lost 10 bases and the J gene lost 8 bases, with 23 bases spanning the gap. The CDR3 loop spans 14 amino acids. Per germline, CDR1 MNHNS and CDR2 SASEGT. CDR3 DNA: TGTGCCACCGGAACAAGGGCTGGGGGGAGAGAAGCTTTCTTT. Protein: CATGTRAGGREAFF.

The CDR3 loop is CASTDPVVVFAEQYF. DNA for the CDR3: TGTGCCAGCACCGACCCCGTAGTTGTTTTTGCCGAGCAGTACTTC. The chain carries TRBV6-1 and TRBJ2-7; D unresolved. CDR3 length: 15 residues. Germline CDR1 MNHNS, CDR2 SASEGT. V lost 7 bases to trimming and J lost 6 bases, with 22 bases between them.

The V call is TRBV19, the J call TRBJ1-2; 9 bases match TRBD1. Germline loops: CDR1 LNHDA, CDR2 SQIVND (reference sequence). CDR3 length equals 15 residues. V lost 9 bases and J lost 7; bases outside the gene matches: 15. CDR3 DNA: TGTGCCAGGACCCGCCCGAAACAGGGGGCTGGTGGCTACACCTTC. Translating it yields CARTRPKQGAGGYTF.

This clonotype was counted many times. The genes are TRBV11-2 and TRBJ1-5; possible D gene TRBD1, 5 bases. The germline gives CDR1 SGHAT, CDR2 FQNNGV. The CDR3 has 12 residues. V dropped 8 bases and J dropped 8 bases, with 13 bases sitting between them. CDR3 region: CASRSGGEPQHF. The CDR3 region has the DNA TGTGCCAGCCGATCGGGGGGGGAGCCCCAGCATTTT.

This clonotype was seen at least ten times. V and J are TRBV19 and TRBJ2-7; TRBD1 matches at 9 bases. Germline V lookup: CDR1 LNHDA, CDR2 SQIVND (reference sequence). V shed 4 bases, J shed 6 bases, and the junction held 4 bases outside the gene matches. CDR3 length equals 13 residues. This CDR3 reads CASSRTGVGEQYF. CDR3 sequence (DNA): TGTGCCAGTAGTAGGACAGGGGTGGGCGAGCAGTACTTC.

This clonotype was detected many times. The chain combines TRBV5-1 with TRBJ2-7; D may be TRBD1 (6 bases). V lost 0 bases and J 6 bases, leaving 13 bases between the germline ends. CDR3 length: 14 amino acids. CDR1 and CDR2 (germline): SGHRS, YFSETQ. CDR3 bases: TGCGCCAGCAGCTTGGACAGGGCTACTAGCGAGCAGTACTTC. Translating gives CASSLDRATSEQYF.

The chain combines TRBV14 with TRBJ1-5, with a possible D match to TRBD1 (6 bases). The CDR3 sequence is 13 residues long. V dropped 4 bases and J dropped 9 bases, with 13 bases sitting between them. Per the germline V gene, CDR1 is SGHDN and CDR2 is FVKESK. Here the CDR3 reads CASSPDSQGPQHF. The CDR3 coding sequence is TGTGCCAGCAGCCCGGACAGCCAGGGGCCCCAGCATTTT.

Ten or more counts support this clonotype. The rearrangement uses TRBV9 and TRBJ2-5, with unresolved D. Germline V lookup: CDR1 SGDLS, CDR2 YYNGEE. With 3 bases removed from V and 3 bases from J, the gap between germline ends came to 12 bases. The CDR3 runs to 14 residues. The CDR3, as DNA: TGTGCCAGCAGCGCGTCTGGCGGAGAAGAGACCCAGTACTTC. Protein product: CASSASGGEETQYF.

This clonotype was seen ten or more times. This chain connects TRBV12-3 or TRBV12-4 to TRBJ1-2; D may be TRBD1 (6 bases). The V and J ends lost 5 bases and 4 bases respectively, with 17 bases between them. The length of the CDR3 is 15 residues. The CDR3 nucleotides are TGTGCCAGCAGTCCGACTTCGGGGGCGGGCTATGGCTACACCTTC. It codes for CASSPTSGAGYGYTF.

This clonotype was seen repeatedly, ten times or more. The V call is TRBV12-3 or TRBV12-4, the J call TRBJ2-7; the match to TRBD2 covers 7 bases. The CDR3 runs 12 residues. The trim removed 8 bases at V and 3 bases at J, leaving 4 bases unmatched. The CDR3 nucleotides read TGTGCCAGCGCGACTAGCAGCTACGAGCAGTACTTC. This encodes CASATSSYEQYF.